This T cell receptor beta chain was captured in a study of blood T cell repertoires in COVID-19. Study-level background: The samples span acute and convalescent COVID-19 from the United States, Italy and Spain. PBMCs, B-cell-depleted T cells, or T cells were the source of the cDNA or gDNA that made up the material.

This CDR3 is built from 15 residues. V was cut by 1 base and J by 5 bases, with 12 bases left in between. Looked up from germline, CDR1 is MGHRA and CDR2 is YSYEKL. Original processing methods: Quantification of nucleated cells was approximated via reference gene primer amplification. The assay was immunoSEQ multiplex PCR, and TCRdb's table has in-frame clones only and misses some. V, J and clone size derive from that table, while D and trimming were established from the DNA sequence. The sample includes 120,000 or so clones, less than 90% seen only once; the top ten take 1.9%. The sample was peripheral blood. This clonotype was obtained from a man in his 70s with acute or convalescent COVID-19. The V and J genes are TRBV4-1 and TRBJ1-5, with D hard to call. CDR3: CASSQGRSGYQPQHF. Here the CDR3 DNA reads TGCGCCAGCAGCCAAGGACGAAGCGGGTATCAGCCCCAGCATTTT.